This TCR beta chain was captured by sequencing in a study of blood T cell repertoires in COVID-19. Study overall: Italy, Spain and the United States were the sources of the convalescent and acute COVID-19 samples.

Under the authors' procedure: Estimates of nucleated cell counts were drawn from the amplification of reference gene primers. Sequencing was performed with immunoSEQ multiplex PCR; in TCRdb, only in-frame clones are kept and a portion is missing. That table furnishes V, J and clone size, whereas the DNA furnished D and trimming. The data contain about 300,000 clones, more than 70% of them seen just once; the ten biggest clones take up under 8%. The germline V gene has CDR1 SQVTM and CDR2 ANQGSEA. The CDR3 has 13 amino acids. The germline V and J ends were trimmed by 8 bases and 5 bases, with 15 bases remaining between them.

This TCR was sampled from a man between 18 and 29 years old who had recovered from COVID-19. This chain links TRBV29-1 with TRBJ2-2; tentative D call: TRBD2 (5 bases). Sequencing was performed on peripheral blood. CDR3 nucleotides: TGCAGCCACCGGGTAGGGAGTACCGGGGAGCTGTTTTTT. It encodes CSHRVGSTGELFF.